Below, 14 T cell receptor beta chains from the same sample are listed, as sequenced in a study of blood T cell repertoires in COVID-19. Profiling relied on immunoSEQ multiplex PCR, and the TCRdb table lists in-frame clones only, not all of them. The data contain a few hundred thousand clones, around 87% of them singletons. Sequenced material: peripheral blood. The receptors stem from a woman in her sixties with COVID-19, enrolled during active disease.

This chain links TRBV5-1 with TRBJ2-3; no firm D call. V lost 4 bases to trimming and J lost 1 base, with 7 bases between them. The CDR3 runs 13 residues. Germline CDR1 SGHRS, CDR2 YFSETQ. CDR3 residues: CASSIEGTDTQYF. In DNA, the CDR3 is TGCGCCAGCAGCATCGAGGGCACAGATACGCAGTATTTT.

The chain couples TRBV7-3 to TRBJ2-7, with 11 nucleotides matching TRBD2. The CDR3 has 15 residues. CDR1 and CDR2 (germline): SGHTA, FQGTGA. J lost 1 base, V lost 5 bases, and 4 bases had no gene match. The CDR3 region is CASSITSGSSYEQYF. For the CDR3, the DNA is TGTGCCAGCAGCATTACTAGCGGGAGTTCCTACGAGCAGTACTTC.

In DNA, the CDR3 is TGTGCCAGCTCACCGTCTAGCGGAGCCTACAATGAGCAGTTCTTC. Encoded protein: CASSPSSGAYNEQFF. The rearrangement links TRBV18 to TRBJ2-1; 7 bases are shared with TRBD2. Germline V lookup: CDR1 KGHSH, CDR2 LQKENI. V shed 3 bases and J 2 bases; nucleotides not matched to a gene: 4. The CDR3 is 15 amino acids.

For this clone: The same CDR3 also results from other DNA sequences found in this sample. The rearrangement links TRBV5-1 to TRBJ2-1; D is perhaps TRBD2 (5 bases). CDR3 length equals 15 residues. Germline V gene lookup returns CDR1 SGHRS and CDR2 YFSETQ. The V and J ends lost 0 bases and 2 bases respectively, with 9 bases between them. The CDR3 region is CASSLVVGAYNEQFF. The CDR3 DNA is TGCGCCAGCAGCTTGGTGGTGGGAGCCTACAATGAGCAGTTCTTC.

The CDR3 loop reads CAIKAGTADSGELFF. The CDR3 bases are TGTGCCATCAAGGCGGGGACCGCTGATAGCGGGGAGCTGTTTTTT. The rearrangement links TRBV10-3 to TRBJ2-2; D is possibly TRBD2 (6 bases). V lost 7 bases, J lost 7 bases, and 19 bases lay in between. Per the germline V gene, CDR1 is ENHRY and CDR2 is SYGVKD. This CDR3 region has 15 residues.

This clone was counted a single time. Other DNA variants within this sample encode the same CDR3. The gene calls are TRBV28 and TRBJ1-2; 11 bases line up with TRBD1. There are 14 residues in the CDR3. Trimming removed 4 bases from V and 5 bases from J; junction bases left unmatched: 3. Germline-derived CDR1 and CDR2 are MDHEN and SYDVKM. CDR3 sequence: CASSSGQGAYGYTF. In nucleotides, the CDR3 is TGTGCCAGCAGTTCCGGACAGGGGGCATATGGCTACACCTTC.

This clone was observed a handful of times. V and J are TRBV28 and TRBJ1-1; a weak D match, TRBD1 (6 bases). The germline V gene has CDR1 MDHEN and CDR2 SYDVKM. V lost 5 bases, J lost 5 bases, and 18 bases lay in between. The CDR3 loop spans 15 amino acids. CDR3 in DNA: TGTGCCAGCAGTCCACATGAGGGGAGGGGGACTGAAGCTTTCTTT. It translates to CASSPHEGRGTEAFF.

The rearrangement uses TRBV23-1 and TRBJ2-5, with 9 bases identical to TRBD2. TRBV23-1 is identified as an open reading frame with a role that is uncertain. Trimming at V came to 6 bases and at J to 5 bases, leaving 13 bases not matched to a gene. This CDR3 is built from 16 residues. DNA of the CDR3: TGCGCCAGCAGGGTATTGGGGCGGGAGGGCGGTGAGACCCAGTACTTC. This codes for CASRVLGREGGETQYF.

This clone came up a few times. This rearrangement joins TRBV5-1 to TRBJ2-7; the match to TRBD1 covers 7 bases. Germline V gene sequence: CDR1 SGHRS, CDR2 YFSETQ. V shed 2 bases, J shed 3 bases, and the junction held 8 bases outside the gene matches. The CDR3 extends over 15 amino acids. In DNA, the CDR3 is TGCGCCAGCAGCTTCAATCGACAGGGTGGCTACGAGCAGTACTTC. Amino acid sequence: CASSFNRQGGYEQYF.

This clone was seen once. The V and J genes are TRBV28 and TRBJ1-5, with TRBD1 matching over 9 bases. CDR1 is MDHEN and CDR2 is SYDVKM in the germline V gene. The CDR3 sequence is 15 residues long. The V gene end was trimmed by 6 bases and the J gene end by 6 bases; junction bases not matched to a gene: 9. The CDR3 nucleotides read TGTGCCAGCAGCCAGGCGGGGACAGGGCCTCAGCCCCAGCATTTT. This gives the protein CASSQAGTGPQPQHF.

The J gene is TRBJ2-5, the V gene TRBV28; D possibly corresponds to TRBD2 (7 bases). Trimming left V 5 bases short and J 2 bases short, with 15 bases between. Per the germline V gene, CDR1 is MDHEN and CDR2 is SYDVKM. This CDR3 has 15 amino acids. Here the CDR3 reads CASSPHGGRQETQYF. CDR3 DNA sequence: TGTGCCAGCAGTCCTCACGGGGGGCGTCAAGAGACCCAGTACTTC.

This chain joins TRBV6-5 and TRBJ1-3; D might be TRBD1 (6 bases). The CDR3 runs to 13 residues. Germline V gives CDR1 MNHEY, CDR2 SVGAGI. The V and J ends lost 6 bases and 2 bases respectively, with 8 bases between them. CDR3 bases: TGTGCCAGCAGCCGGACAGCTGGAAACACCATATATTTT. This gives the protein CASSRTAGNTIYF.

This rearrangement joins TRBV7-8 to TRBJ2-7, with 8 bases that match TRBD2. The CDR3 is made up of 17 amino acids. V shed 0 bases and J 4 bases; nucleotides not matched to a gene: 11. The germline CDR1 and CDR2 sequences are SGHVS and FQNEAQ. In DNA, the CDR3 is TGTGCCAGCAGCTTAGCGGTGGTCGGGACTAGTAGTTACGAGCAGTACTTC. Its translation is CASSLAVVGTSSYEQYF. Complete variable domain (other parts from reference TRBV7-8 and TRBJ2-7): GAGVSQSPRYKVAKRGQDVALRCDPISGHVSLFWYQQALGQGPEFLTYFQNEAQLDKSGLPSDRFFAERPEGSVSTLKIQRTQQEDSAVYLCASSLAVVGTSSYEQYFGPGTRLTVT.

The chain uses TRBV18 and TRBJ2-7; 9 bases are shared with TRBD1. The CDR3 extends over 15 amino acids. Germline lookup yields CDR1 KGHSH and CDR2 LQKENI. After removal of 5 bases from V and 6 bases from J, the junction contained 11 bases not matched to a gene. For the CDR3, the DNA is TGTGCCAGCTCAAGCGCGGACAGGGGAATCGTCGAGCAGTACTTC. Its translation is CASSSADRGIVEQYF.